This T cell receptor beta chain was recovered during a study of T cell responses to AZD1222 COVID-19 vaccine. Regarding the study as a whole: Nearly half of unique spike-specific TCRs reportedly avoided B.1.351 and B.1.1.7 mutated regions. AZD1222 recipients seropositive at baseline numbered only 6 or 7.

There are 13 residues in the CDR3. Trimming left V 5 bases short and J 7 bases short, with 14 bases between. Germline CDR1 reads WNHNN; CDR2 reads SYGVQD (reference sequence). The study pooled second doses at about 4 or about 12 weeks. Regarding this clone: The target antigen is unknown.

Produced via immunoSEQ multiplex PCR; TCRdb's table is partial and in-frame only. The sample includes nearly 200,000 clones, about 94% seen only once; the top ten take 1%. The receptor was isolated from an adult who received the AZD1222 COVID-19 vaccine. The rearrangement links TRBV10-1 to TRBJ1-2; D is unclear. The sample here was peripheral blood, taken 28 days after the second AZD1222 dose. The CDR3 bases are TGCGCCAGCAGTACCTCCTTTTGGGGTGGCTACACCTTC. As protein: CASSTSFWGGYTF.